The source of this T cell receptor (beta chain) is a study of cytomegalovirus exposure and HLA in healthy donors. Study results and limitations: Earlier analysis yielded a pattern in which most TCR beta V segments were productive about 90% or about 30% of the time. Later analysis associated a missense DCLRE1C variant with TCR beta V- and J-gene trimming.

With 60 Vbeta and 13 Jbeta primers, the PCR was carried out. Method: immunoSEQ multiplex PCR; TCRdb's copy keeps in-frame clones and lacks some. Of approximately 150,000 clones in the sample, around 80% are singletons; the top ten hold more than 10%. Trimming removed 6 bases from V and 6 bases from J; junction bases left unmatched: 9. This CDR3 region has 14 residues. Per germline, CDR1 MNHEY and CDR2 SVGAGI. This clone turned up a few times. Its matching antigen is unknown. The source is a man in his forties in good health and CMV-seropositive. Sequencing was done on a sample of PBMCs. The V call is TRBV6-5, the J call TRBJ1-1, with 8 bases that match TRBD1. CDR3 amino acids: CASSRTGYSAEAFF. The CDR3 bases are TGTGCCAGCAGCCGGACAGGGTATTCGGCTGAAGCTTTCTTT.